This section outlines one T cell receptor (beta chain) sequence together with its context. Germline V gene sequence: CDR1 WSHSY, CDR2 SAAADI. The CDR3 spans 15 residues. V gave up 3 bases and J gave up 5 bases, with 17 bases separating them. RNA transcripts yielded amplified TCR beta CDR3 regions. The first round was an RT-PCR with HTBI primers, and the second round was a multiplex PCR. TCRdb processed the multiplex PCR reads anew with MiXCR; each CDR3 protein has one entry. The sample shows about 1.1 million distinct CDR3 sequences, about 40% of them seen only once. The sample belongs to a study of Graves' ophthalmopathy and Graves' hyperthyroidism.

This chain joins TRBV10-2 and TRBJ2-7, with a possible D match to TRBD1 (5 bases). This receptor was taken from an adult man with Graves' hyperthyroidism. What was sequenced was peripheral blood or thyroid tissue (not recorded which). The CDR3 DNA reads TGCGCCAGCAGTGACTCCGGGCAGGGTATCCACGAGCAGTACTTC. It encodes CASSDSGQGIHEQYF.